This T cell receptor beta chain was retrieved from a study of glioma-infiltrating T cells. A word on this clonotype: Its antigen is unidentified.

Overall study results and limits: Gliomas, especially low-grade, showed above-expected tissue-blood divergence; non-neoplastic patients showed below. Tissue and blood shared very few CDR3 sequences.

TCR alpha and beta CDR3 regions were amplified from RNA using iRepertoire nested multiplex PCR. For one-step reverse transcription and amplification, 100-400 ng of tissue mRNA or PBMC total RNA was used. A single record per CDR3 protein comes from TCRdb applying MiXCR to the multiplex PCR reads. The sample shows around 97,000 distinct CDR3 sequences, about 30% of them seen only once. This CDR3 is 12 amino acids long. Germline V lookup: CDR1 SGHTA, CDR2 FQGNSA. V lost 2 bases and J 9 bases, leaving 10 bases between the germline ends. The sequence was collected from a human donor with low-grade glioma or glioblastoma, undergoing nonglioma brain surgery, or in good health (not recorded which). Specimen: glioma tissue, nonneoplastic brain tissue, or PBMCs (not recorded which). The genes are TRBV7-2 and TRBJ1-1; no definite D call. CDR3 residues: CASSLSRAQAFF. In nucleotides, the CDR3 is TGTGCCAGCAGCTTATCAAGGGCGCAAGCTTTCTTT.